This TCR beta chain was recorded in a study of CD8+ T cells in alopecia areata. Study-level findings and limits: As there was one nonresponder, how baseline CD8+ expansion relates to response remains uncertain. Patients shared TCRs less clearly than mice did, possibly owing to HLA.

Treatment defined: oral pan-JAK inhibitor, 5-10 mg twice daily. Investigators sorted PBMCs to obtain both CD4+ and CD8+ T cells. This clone has only one observation. Its target is not known. Extracted RNA was reverse transcribed into cDNA, the sequencing template. The table came from immunoSEQ multiplex PCR; TCRdb's copy has only in-frame clones and leaves some out. Of approximately 140,000 clones listed, approximately 90% are singletons. The CDR3 spans 18 residues. Germline assignment: CDR1 LNHDA and CDR2 SQIVND (reference sequence). Germline trimming cut 11 bases from V and 2 bases from J; bases unmatched to any gene: 18.

This chain joins TRBV19 and TRBJ1-1; 12 bases match TRBD1. The specimen comprised CD8+ T cells sorted from blood, sampled at week 4, from a patient treated with tofacitinib. The sequence was obtained from a human donor with alopecia areata. The CDR3 spells CAGSQAEGQGAVNTEAFF. As DNA, the CDR3 is TGTGCCGGATCCCAAGCAGAGGGACAGGGGGCGGTTAACACTGAAGCTTTCTTT.